This TCR beta chain came from a study of blood T cell repertoires in COVID-19. V trimming: 3 bases; J trimming: 6 bases; junction bases outside the gene matches: 18. Germline V gene lookup returns CDR1 SQVTM and CDR2 ANQGSEA. The length of the CDR3 is 17 residues. In the authors' workflow: By means of reference gene primer amplification, nucleated cell counts were estimated. Repertoires were generated with immunoSEQ multiplex PCR, while TCRdb's copy carries only in-frame clones and drops some. That table furnishes V, J and clone size, whereas the DNA furnished D and trimming. The table includes 290,000 or so clones, around 89% detected once.

The rearrangement joins TRBV29-1 to TRBJ2-3, with 7 bases lining up with TRBD2. Sequencing used PBMCs or T cells enriched from blood (not recorded which). This receptor was identified in a woman between 18 and 30 years old with acute COVID-19. The CDR3 DNA sequence: TGCAGCGTTGACAGGCAAGGGTCGGCTAGCGGTTTTGATACGCAGTATTTT. Amino acid sequence: CSVDRQGSASGFDTQYF.